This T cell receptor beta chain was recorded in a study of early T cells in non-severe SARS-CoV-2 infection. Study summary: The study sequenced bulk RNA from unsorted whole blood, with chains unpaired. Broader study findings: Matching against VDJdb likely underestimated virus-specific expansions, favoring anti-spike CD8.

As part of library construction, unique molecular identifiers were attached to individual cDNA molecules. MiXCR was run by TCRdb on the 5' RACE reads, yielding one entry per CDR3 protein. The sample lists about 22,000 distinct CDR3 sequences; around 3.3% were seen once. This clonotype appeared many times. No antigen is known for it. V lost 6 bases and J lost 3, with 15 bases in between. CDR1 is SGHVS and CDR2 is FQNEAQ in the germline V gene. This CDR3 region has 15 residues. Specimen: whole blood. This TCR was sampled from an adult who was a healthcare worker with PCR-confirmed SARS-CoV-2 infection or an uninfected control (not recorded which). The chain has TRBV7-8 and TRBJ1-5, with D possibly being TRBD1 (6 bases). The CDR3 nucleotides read TGTGCCAGCAGGGTAAAACAGGGTATCAATCAGCCCCAGCATTTT. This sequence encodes CASRVKQGINQPQHF.